This T cell receptor beta chain derives from a study of T cells in Graves' hyperthyroidism and ophthalmopathy. Study-wide points: Ophthalmopathy was predicted by the model a median of roughly 6 months ahead of onset. Through a model of 13 V-J features, ophthalmopathy was separated from stable hyperthyroidism.

Disease duration under 2 months; hyperthyroidism patients were aged 18 to 65. A patient was excluded if there was uncontrolled infection, other autoimmune disease, pregnancy or lactation. The ends were cut back, 0 bases at V and 0 bases at J, with 16 bases in the middle. This CDR3 region has 19 residues. Germline CDR1 SGDLS, CDR2 YYNGEE. It was RNA transcripts that yielded the amplified TCR beta CDR3 regions. Initially, a first-round RT-PCR of the TCR CDR3 employed the HTBI primer set. TCRdb independently ran MiXCR on the multiplex PCR reads; one entry per CDR3 protein. Among roughly 580,000 distinct CDR3 sequences listed, roughly 14% were seen once. This clonotype was counted a few times. Its antigen is still unknown.

V gene TRBV9 combines with J gene TRBJ1-6; TRBD1 is a possible D gene (5 bases). Sequencing input: blood. The source of this sequence is a woman aged 25 to 39 with Graves' hyperthyroidism that later progressed to Graves' ophthalmopathy. The CDR3, as DNA: TGTGCCAGCAGCGTAGGGGGGACCAACCCGAGCTCCTATAATTCACCCCTCCACTTT. It specifies CASSVGGTNPSSYNSPLHF.